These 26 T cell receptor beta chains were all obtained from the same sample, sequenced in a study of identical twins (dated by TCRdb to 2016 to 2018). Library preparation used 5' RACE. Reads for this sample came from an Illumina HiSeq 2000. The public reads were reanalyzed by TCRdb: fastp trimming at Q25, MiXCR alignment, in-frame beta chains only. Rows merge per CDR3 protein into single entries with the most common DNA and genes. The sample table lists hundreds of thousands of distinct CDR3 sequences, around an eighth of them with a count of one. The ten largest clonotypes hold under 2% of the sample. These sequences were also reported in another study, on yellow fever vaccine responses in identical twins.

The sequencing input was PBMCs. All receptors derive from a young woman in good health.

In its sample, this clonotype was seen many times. The CDR3 protein is CASSSRDRKNQPQHF. The CDR3 DNA follows: TGTGCCAGCAGCTCAAGGGACAGAAAAAATCAGCCCCAGCATTTT. The V and J genes are TRBV5-6 and TRBJ1-5; TRBD1 agrees at 7 bases. This CDR3 has 15 amino acids. Germline V gene data show CDR1 as SGHDT and CDR2 as YYEEEE. V gave up 3 bases and J gave up 4 bases; unmatched junction bases: 7. Complete variable domain (other parts from reference TRBV5-6 and TRBJ1-5): DAGVTQSPTHLIKTRGQQVTLRCSPKSGHDTVSWYQQALGQGPQFIFQYYEEEERQRGNFPDRFSGHQFPNYSSELNVNALLLGDSALYLCASSSRDRKNQPQHFGDGTRLSIL.

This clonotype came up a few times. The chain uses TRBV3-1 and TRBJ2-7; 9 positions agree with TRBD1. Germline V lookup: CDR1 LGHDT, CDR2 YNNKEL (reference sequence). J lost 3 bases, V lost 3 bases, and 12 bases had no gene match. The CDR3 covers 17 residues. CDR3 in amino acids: CASSQWGLGQGYYEQYF. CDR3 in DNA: TGTGCCAGCAGCCAGTGGGGCTTGGGACAGGGTTACTACGAGCAGTACTTC.

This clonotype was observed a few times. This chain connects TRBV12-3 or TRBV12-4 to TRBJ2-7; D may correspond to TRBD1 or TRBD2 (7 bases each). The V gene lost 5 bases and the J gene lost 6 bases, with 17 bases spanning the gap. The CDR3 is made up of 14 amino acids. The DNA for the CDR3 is TGTGCCAGCAGTCCACAGGGGCGGGGGCTCGAGCAGTACTTC. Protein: CASSPQGRGLEQYF.

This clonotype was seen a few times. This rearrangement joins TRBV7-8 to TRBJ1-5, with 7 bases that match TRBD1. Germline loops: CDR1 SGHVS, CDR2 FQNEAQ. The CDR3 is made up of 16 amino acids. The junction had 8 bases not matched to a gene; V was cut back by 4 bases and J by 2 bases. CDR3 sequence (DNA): TGTGCCAGCAGCTCATGGACAGGAGAACGCAATCAGCCCCAGCATTTT. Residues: CASSSWTGERNQPQHF.

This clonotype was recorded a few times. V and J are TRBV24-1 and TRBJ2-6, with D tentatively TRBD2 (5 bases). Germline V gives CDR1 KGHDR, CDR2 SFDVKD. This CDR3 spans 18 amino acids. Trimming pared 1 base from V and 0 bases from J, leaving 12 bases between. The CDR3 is CATSDFSDSTSGANVLTF. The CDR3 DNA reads TGTGCCACCAGTGATTTTTCGGACTCAACCTCTGGGGCCAACGTCCTGACTTTC.

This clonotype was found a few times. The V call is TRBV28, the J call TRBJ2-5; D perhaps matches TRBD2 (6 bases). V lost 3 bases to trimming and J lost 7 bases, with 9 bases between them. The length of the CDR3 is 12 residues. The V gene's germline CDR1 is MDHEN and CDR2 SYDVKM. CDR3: CASSFGGATQYF. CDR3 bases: TGTGCCAGCAGTTTCGGGGGTGCGACCCAGTACTTC.

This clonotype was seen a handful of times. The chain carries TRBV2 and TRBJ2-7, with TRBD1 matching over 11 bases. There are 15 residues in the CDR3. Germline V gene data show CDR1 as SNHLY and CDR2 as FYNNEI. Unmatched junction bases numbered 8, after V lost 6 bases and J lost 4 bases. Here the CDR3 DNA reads TGTGCCAGCAGGGATTGGACAGGGGGCGGGTACGAGCAGTACTTC. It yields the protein CASRDWTGGGYEQYF.

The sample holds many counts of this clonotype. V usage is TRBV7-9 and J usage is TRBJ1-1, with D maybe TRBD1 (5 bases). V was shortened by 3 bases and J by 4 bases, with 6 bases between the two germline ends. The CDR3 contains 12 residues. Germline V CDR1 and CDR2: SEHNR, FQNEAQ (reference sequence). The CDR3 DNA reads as TGTGCCAGCAGCTTCGGGGCCACTGAAGCTTTCTTT. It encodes CASSFGATEAFF.

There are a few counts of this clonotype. CDR3 residues: CASSLGGSGKSGKLFF. CDR3 nucleotide sequence: TGTGCCAGCAGCTTAGGAGGGAGCGGAAAATCGGGAAAACTGTTTTTT. V is TRBV13 and J is TRBJ1-4, with D uncertain. CDR1 and CDR2 (germline): PRHDT, FYEKMQ (reference sequence). This CDR3 region has 16 residues. Trimming took 0 bases from V and 10 from J, leaving 18 bases between them.

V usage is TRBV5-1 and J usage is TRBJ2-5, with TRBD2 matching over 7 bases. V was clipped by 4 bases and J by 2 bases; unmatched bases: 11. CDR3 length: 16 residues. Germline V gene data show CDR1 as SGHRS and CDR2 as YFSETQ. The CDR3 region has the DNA TGCGCCAGCAGCCGCCTCTTAGCGGGCGGACAAGAGACCCAGTACTTC. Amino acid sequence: CASSRLLAGGQETQYF. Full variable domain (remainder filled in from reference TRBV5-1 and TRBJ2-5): KAGVTQTPRYLIKTRGQQVTLSCSPISGHRSVSWYQQTPGQGLQFLFEYFSETQRNKGNFPGRFSGRQFSNSRSEMNVSTLELGDSALYLCASSRLLAGGQETQYFGPGTRLLVL.

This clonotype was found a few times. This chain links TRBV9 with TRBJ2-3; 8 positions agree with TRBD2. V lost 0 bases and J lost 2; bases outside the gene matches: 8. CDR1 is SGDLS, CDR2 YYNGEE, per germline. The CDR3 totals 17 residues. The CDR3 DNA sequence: TGTGCCAGCAGCGTAGGATTCGGGGGGGGATACACAGATACGCAGTATTTT. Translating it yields CASSVGFGGGYTDTQYF. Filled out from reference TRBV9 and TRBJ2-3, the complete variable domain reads DSGVTQTPKHLITATGQRVTLRCSPRSGDLSVYWYQQSLDQGLQFLIQYYNGEERAKGNILERFSAQQFPDLHSELNLSSLELGDSALYFCASSVGFGGGYTDTQYFGPGTRLTVL.

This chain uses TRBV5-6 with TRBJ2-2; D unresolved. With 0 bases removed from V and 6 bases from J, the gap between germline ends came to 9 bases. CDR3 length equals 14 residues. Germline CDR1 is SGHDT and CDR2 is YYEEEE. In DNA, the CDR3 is TGTGCCAGCAGCTTGGGCAGTGCACCCGGGGAGCTGTTTTTT. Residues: CASSLGSAPGELFF.

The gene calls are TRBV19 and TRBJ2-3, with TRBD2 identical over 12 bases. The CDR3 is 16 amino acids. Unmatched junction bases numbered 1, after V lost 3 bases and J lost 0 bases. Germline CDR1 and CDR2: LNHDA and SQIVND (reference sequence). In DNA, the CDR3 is TGTGCCAGTAGTATCCTAGCGGGAGGGAGCACAGATACGCAGTATTTT. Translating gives CASSILAGGSTDTQYF.

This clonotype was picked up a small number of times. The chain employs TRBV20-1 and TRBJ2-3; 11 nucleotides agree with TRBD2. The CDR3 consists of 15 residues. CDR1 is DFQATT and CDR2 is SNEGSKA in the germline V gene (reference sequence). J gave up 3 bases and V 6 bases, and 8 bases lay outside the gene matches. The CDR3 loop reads CSAPLAGALTDTQYF. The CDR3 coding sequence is TGCAGTGCGCCACTAGCGGGAGCATTGACAGATACGCAGTATTTT.

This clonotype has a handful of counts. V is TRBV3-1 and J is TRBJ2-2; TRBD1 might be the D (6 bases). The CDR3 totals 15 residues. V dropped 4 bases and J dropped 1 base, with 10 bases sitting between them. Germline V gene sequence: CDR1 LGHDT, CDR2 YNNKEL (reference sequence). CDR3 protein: CASSRPGQNTGELFF. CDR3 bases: TGTGCCAGCAGCCGCCCGGGACAGAACACCGGGGAGCTGTTTTTT.

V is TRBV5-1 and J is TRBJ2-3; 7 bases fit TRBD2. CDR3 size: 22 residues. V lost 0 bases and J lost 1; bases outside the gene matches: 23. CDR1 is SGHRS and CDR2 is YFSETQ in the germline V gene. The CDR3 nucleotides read TGCGCCAGCAGCTTGGTCCTTCCTGATTGGGCGGGAGTACCTTTTGGCACAGATACGCAGTATTTT. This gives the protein CASSLVLPDWAGVPFGTDTQYF.

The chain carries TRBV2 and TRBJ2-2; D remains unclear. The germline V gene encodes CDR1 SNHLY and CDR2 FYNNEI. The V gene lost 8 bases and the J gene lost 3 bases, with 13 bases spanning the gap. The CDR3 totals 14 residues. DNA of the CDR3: TGTGCCAGCGGGTTCGACGGTTACACCGGGGAGCTGTTTTTT. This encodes CASGFDGYTGELFF.

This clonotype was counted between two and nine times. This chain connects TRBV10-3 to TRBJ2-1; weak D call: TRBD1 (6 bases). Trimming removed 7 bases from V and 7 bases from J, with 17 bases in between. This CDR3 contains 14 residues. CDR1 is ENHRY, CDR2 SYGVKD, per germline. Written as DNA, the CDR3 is TGTGCCATCACCTCCGTGGGGGCGCGTAATGAGCAGTTCTTC. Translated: CAITSVGARNEQFF.

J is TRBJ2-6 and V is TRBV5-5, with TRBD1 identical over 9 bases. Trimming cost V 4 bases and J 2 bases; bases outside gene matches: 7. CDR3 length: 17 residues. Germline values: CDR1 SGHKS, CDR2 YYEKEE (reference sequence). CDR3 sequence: CASSPWTGATGANVLTF. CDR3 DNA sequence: TGTGCCAGCAGCCCATGGACAGGGGCGACTGGGGCCAACGTCCTGACTTTC.

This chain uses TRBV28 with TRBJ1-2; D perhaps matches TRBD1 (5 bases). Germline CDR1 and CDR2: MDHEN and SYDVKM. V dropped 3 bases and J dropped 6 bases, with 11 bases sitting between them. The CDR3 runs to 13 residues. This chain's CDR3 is CASSLRGLNGYTF. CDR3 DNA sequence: TGTGCCAGCAGTTTGCGGGGGTTGAATGGCTACACCTTC.

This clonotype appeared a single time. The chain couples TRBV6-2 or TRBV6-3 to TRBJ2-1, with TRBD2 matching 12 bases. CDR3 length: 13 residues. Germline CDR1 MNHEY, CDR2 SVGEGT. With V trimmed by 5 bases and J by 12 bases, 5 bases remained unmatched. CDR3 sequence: CASSPGLAGTQFF. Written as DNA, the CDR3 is TGTGCCAGCAGTCCCGGACTAGCGGGAACGCAGTTCTTC.

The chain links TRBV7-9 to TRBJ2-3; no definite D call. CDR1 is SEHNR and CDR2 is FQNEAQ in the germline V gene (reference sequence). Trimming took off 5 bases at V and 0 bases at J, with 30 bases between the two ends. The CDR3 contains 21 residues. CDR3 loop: CASSPLDFRPNSRTSTDTQYF. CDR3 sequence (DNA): TGTGCCAGCAGCCCGTTGGATTTCAGGCCCAACTCACGTACTAGCACAGATACGCAGTATTTT.

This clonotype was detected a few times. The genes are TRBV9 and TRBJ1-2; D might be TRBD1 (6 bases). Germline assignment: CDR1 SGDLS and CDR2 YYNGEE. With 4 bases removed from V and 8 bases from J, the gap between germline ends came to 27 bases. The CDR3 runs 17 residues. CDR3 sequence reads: CASSPRPGDRGDGGYTF. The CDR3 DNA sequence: TGTGCCAGCAGCCCTCGCCCGGGGGATAGGGGGGATGGAGGCTACACCTTC. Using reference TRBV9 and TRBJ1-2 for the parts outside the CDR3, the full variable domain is DSGVTQTPKHLITATGQRVTLRCSPRSGDLSVYWYQQSLDQGLQFLIQYYNGEERAKGNILERFSAQQFPDLHSELNLSSLELGDSALYFCASSPRPGDRGDGGYTFGSGTRLTVV.

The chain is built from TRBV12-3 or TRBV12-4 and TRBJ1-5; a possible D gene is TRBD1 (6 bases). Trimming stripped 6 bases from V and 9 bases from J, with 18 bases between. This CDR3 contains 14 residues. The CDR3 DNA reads TGTGCCAGCAGATCCACAGGGTACGGGGGGCCCCAGCATTTT. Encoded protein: CASRSTGYGGPQHF.

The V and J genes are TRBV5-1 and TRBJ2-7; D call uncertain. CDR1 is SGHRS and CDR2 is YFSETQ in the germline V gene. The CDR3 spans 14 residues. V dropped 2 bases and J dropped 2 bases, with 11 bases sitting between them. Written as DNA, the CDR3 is TGCGCCAGCAGCTTTACGGGTCAGGCCTACGAGCAGTACTTC. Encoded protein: CASSFTGQAYEQYF.

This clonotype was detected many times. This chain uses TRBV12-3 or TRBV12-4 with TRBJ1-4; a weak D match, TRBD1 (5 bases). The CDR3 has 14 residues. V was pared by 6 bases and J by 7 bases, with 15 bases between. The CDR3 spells CASRAGRGSEKLFF. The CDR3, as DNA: TGTGCCAGCAGAGCGGGACGAGGAAGTGAAAAACTGTTTTTT.